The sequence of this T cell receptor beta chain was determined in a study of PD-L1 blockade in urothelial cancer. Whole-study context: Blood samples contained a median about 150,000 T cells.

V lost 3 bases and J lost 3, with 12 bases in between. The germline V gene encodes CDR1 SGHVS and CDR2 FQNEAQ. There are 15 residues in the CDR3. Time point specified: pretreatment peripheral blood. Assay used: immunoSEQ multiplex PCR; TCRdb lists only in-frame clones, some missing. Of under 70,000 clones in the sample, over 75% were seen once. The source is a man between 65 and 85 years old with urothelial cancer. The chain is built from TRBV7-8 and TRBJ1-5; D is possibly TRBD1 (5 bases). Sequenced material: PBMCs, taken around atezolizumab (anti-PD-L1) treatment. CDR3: CASSFQGRNNQPQHF. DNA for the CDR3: TGTGCCAGCAGCTTTCAGGGTCGGAACAATCAGCCCCAGCATTTT.